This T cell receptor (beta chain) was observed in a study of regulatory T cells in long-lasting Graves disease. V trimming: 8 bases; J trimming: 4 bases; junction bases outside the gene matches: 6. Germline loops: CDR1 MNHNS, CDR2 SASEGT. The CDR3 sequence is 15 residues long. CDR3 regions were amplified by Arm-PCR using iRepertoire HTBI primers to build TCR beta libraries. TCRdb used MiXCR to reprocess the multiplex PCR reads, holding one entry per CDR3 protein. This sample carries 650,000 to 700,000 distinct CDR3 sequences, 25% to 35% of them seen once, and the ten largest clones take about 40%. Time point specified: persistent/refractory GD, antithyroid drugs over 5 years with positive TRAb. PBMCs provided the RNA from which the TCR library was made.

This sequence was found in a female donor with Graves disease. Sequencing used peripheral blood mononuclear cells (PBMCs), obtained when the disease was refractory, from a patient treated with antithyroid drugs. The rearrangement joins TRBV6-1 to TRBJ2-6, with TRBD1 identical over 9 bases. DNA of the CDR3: TGTGCCAGCCGGGACAGGGCTGTCGGGGCCAACGTCCTGACTTTC. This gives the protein CASRDRAVGANVLTF.